This T cell receptor beta chain stems from a study of blood T cell repertoires in COVID-19. Across the study: From T cells, B-cell-depleted T cells, or PBMCs came the material, which was cDNA or gDNA.

The CDR3 runs 16 residues. Germline CDR1 and CDR2: SNHLY and FYNNEI. Trimming took 0 bases from V and 4 from J; bases not matched to a gene: 5. Original processing notes: Scientists estimated how many nucleated cells there were by amplifying reference gene primers. Repertoires were generated with immunoSEQ multiplex PCR, while TCRdb's copy carries only in-frame clones and drops some. The V and J calls and the clone size are those of that table, but D and trimming were determined from the DNA. In the table there are about 35,000 clones, about nine tenths of which are singletons. Sequenced: peripheral blood. This clonotype was obtained from a man aged 45 to 65 with active COVID-19. This chain uses TRBV2 with TRBJ2-3, with 9 bases fitting TRBD2. The CDR3 loop is CASSEAPSGAADTQYF. The CDR3 DNA reads as TGTGCCAGCAGTGAAGCGCCTAGCGGGGCAGCAGATACGCAGTATTTT.